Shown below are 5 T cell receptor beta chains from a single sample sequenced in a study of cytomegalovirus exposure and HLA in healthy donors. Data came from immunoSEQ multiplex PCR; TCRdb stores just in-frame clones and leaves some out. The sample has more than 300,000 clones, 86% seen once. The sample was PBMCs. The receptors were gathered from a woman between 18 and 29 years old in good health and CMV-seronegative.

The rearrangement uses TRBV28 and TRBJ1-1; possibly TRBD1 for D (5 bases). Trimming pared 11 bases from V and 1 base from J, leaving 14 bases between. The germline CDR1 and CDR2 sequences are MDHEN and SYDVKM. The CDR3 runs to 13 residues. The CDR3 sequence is CAGTTGGNTEAFF. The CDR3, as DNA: TGTGCCGGGACTACCGGGGGGAACACTGAAGCTTTCTTT.

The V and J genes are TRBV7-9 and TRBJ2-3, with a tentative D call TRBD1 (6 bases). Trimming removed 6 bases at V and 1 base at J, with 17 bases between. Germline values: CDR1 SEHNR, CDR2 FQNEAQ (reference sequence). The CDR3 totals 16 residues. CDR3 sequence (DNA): TGTGCCAGCAGGTCACCCCCGACAGGCCGCACAGATACGCAGTATTTT. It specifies CASRSPPTGRTDTQYF.

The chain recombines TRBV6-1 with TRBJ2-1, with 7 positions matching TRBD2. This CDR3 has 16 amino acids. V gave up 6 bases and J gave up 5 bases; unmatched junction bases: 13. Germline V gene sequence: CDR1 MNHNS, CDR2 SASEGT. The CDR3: CASREPLAGRHNEQFF. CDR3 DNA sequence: TGTGCCAGCAGAGAACCACTAGCCGGGAGGCACAATGAGCAGTTCTTC.

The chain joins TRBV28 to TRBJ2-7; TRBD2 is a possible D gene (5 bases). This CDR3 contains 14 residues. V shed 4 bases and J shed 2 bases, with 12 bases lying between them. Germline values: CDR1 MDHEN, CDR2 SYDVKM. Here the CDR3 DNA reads TGTGCCAGCAGTTCCGGGGATCTCCCCTACGAGCAGTACTTC. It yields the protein CASSSGDLPYEQYF.

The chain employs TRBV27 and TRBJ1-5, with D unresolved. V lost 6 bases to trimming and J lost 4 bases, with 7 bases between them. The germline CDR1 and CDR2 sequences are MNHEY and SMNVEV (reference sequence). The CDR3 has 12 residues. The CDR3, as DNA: TGTGCCAGCAGCCTAATTAATCAGCCCCAGCATTTT. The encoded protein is CASSLINQPQHF.